This T cell receptor (beta chain) was sequenced for a study of cytomegalovirus exposure and HLA in healthy donors. Study-wide findings and caveats: Accurate HLA-A and HLA-B prediction from TCR beta sequences was reported for most subjects.

In regard to this clone: Its antigen is unknown.

60 Vbeta and 13 Jbeta primers were used in PCR. Clones were sequenced by immunoSEQ multiplex PCR, and TCRdb holds only the in-frame ones, with some missing. The top ten hold 3% to 3.5% of the sample, which has approximately 150,000 clones, roughly four fifths seen once. The CDR3 spans 12 residues. Germline V gene data show CDR1 as LGHNA and CDR2 as YNFKEQ. V was cut by 0 bases and J by 11 bases, with 8 bases left in between. The V call is TRBV4-2, the J call TRBJ1-5; no clear D gene. Sequencing was done on a sample of PBMCs. This TCR came from a man between 18 and 29 years old in good health and CMV-seropositive. DNA for the CDR3: TGTGCCAGCAGCCAAGATGAGGGAGCCCAGCATTTT. Amino acid sequence: CASSQDEGAQHF.